A selection of T cell receptor beta chains follows, all from one sample in a study of cytomegalovirus exposure and HLA in healthy donors. Sequenced by immunoSEQ multiplex PCR; TCRdb stores in-frame clones only, minus some. The table shows around 210,000 clones, with roughly 85% occurring only once. Sequencing used PBMCs. The receptors shown here come from a girl aged 2 to 10 in good health and CMV-seronegative. CDR3s include the opening cysteine and the closing phenylalanine or tryptophan. The D gene is left open where the match is weak. Expanded clones get a size class; other rows say once, few or many, or leave the size out.

CDR3,DNA,V,D,size,J
CASSLEGHPIRYF,TGTGCCAGCAGTTTAGAGGGTCACCCCATAAGGTATTTT,TRBV27,-,once,TRBJ2-3
CASSHSAGGREETQYF,TGTGCCAGCAGCCATTCAGCGGGAGGGCGGGAAGAGACCCAGTACTTC,TRBV14,TRBD2,-,TRBJ2-5
CASRRGTGNNQPQHF,TGCGCCAGCAGGAGGGGGACAGGGAACAATCAGCCCCAGCATTTT,TRBV10-2,TRBD1,-,TRBJ1-5
CASSTRGYTEAFF,TGTGCCAGCAGTACCAGGGGGTACACTGAAGCTTTCTTT,TRBV28,TRBD1,-,TRBJ1-1
CATSGSLGVMRTDTQYF,TGTGCCACTAGCGGGAGCCTGGGGGTTATGAGGACAGATACGCAGTATTTT,TRBV7-2,TRBD2,-,TRBJ2-3
CASSIAGEGDTQYF,TGTGCCAGTAGTATTGCGGGAGAGGGAGATACGCAGTATTTT,TRBV19,TRBD2,-,TRBJ2-3
CASRGQVAGNTIYF,TGTGCCAGCAGGGGGCAGGTAGCTGGAAACACCATATATTTT,TRBV6-1,-,-,TRBJ1-3
CATSRDAGAYEQYF,TGTGCCACCAGCAGAGATGCAGGGGCCTACGAGCAGTACTTC,TRBV15,-,-,TRBJ2-7
CASGLLRDTDTQYF,TGTGCCAGCGGGCTCCTGAGGGACACAGATACGCAGTATTTT,TRBV6-5,-,-,TRBJ2-3
CASSSPGFDHEQYF,TGTGCCAGCAGTTCCCCAGGATTTGACCACGAGCAGTACTTC,TRBV27,-,-,TRBJ2-7
CSGGQADQEGYTF,TGCAGCGGCGGACAGGCCGACCAGGAGGGCTACACCTTC,TRBV29-1,TRBD1,-,TRBJ1-2
CASSELEFLASGANVLTF,TGTGCCAGCAGTGAATTGGAGTTCTTAGCTTCTGGGGCCAACGTCCTGACTTTC,TRBV6-1,-,-,TRBJ2-6
CSANEGTEAFF,TGCAGTGCGAACGAGGGCACTGAAGCTTTCTTT,TRBV20-1,-,few,TRBJ1-1
CASSLGKNTEAFF,TGTGCCAGCAGCCTGGGCAAGAACACTGAAGCTTTCTTT,TRBV11-3,-,-,TRBJ1-1
CAGTSGPPYEQYF,TGTGCCGGCACTAGCGGGCCCCCCTACGAGCAGTACTTC,TRBV7-9,TRBD2,-,TRBJ2-7
CSVGGQAGYEQYF,TGCAGCGTTGGGGGACAGGCCGGATACGAGCAGTACTTC,TRBV29-1,TRBD1,-,TRBJ2-7
CASSFKRAEGEQFF,TGTGCCAGCAGCTTTAAAAGAGCGGAGGGAGAGCAGTTCTTC,TRBV7-9,-,-,TRBJ2-1
CASSLAGGAYNEQFF,TGTGCCAGCAGCCTCGCCGGGGGTGCCTACAATGAGCAGTTCTTC,TRBV7-3,-,-,TRBJ2-1
CASSDGPGLAGGLGTDTQYF,TGTGCCAGCAGTGACGGGCCGGGACTAGCGGGGGGTTTGGGAACAGATACGCAGTATTTT,TRBV6-1,TRBD2,-,TRBJ2-3
CASSVSNGRPGEQYF,TGTGCCAGCAGCGTGTCAAACGGGAGACCTGGCGAGCAGTACTTC,TRBV7-6,-,-,TRBJ2-7
CASSSQIQGTGELFF,TGTGCCAGCAGTTCCCAAATACAGGGCACCGGGGAGCTGTTTTTT,TRBV6-1,-,-,TRBJ2-2
CASSPCDDKGGETQYF,TGCGCCAGCAGTCCTTGCGACGACAAAGGGGGAGAGACCCAGTACTTC,TRBV23-1,-,-,TRBJ2-5
CASSSPTGYLDEQYF,TGTGCCAGCAGTTCGCCGACAGGGTATCTCGACGAGCAGTACTTC,TRBV27,TRBD1,-,TRBJ2-7
CASSYKRQGPNAVQYF,TGTGCCAGCAGTTACAAGAGACAGGGACCTAACGCTGTGCAGTACTTC,TRBV6-5,TRBD1,-,TRBJ2-7
CASHAGTVGYGYTF,TGTGCCAGCCACGCCGGGACAGTGGGCTATGGCTACACCTTC,TRBV18,TRBD1,-,TRBJ1-2
CASSDGGGGDNEQFF,TGTGCCAGCAGTGATGGGGGGGGCGGCGACAATGAGCAGTTCTTC,TRBV2,-,-,TRBJ2-1
CASSSQVGGNQPQHF,TGTGCCAGCAGTTCACAGGTTGGGGGCAATCAGCCCCAGCATTTT,TRBV6-5,-,-,TRBJ1-5
CASSQETSGRADTQYF,TGTGCCAGCAGCCAAGAAACTAGCGGGAGGGCAGATACGCAGTATTTT,TRBV4-2,TRBD2,-,TRBJ2-3
CASRQGAEQYF,TGTGCCAGCAGGCAGGGTGCCGAGCAGTACTTC,TRBV2,-,few,TRBJ2-7
CASSEAWGLQETQYF,TGTGCCAGCAGTGAAGCCTGGGGCCTCCAAGAGACCCAGTACTTC,TRBV6-1,-,few,TRBJ2-5
CASSPPDQPQHF,TGTGCCAGCAGCCCCCCGGATCAGCCCCAGCATTTT,TRBV7-9,-,-,TRBJ1-5
CASSAWTGTSLNEQFF,TGTGCCAGCAGCGCCTGGACCGGGACTAGCCTCAATGAGCAGTTCTTC,TRBV11-2,TRBD2,-,TRBJ2-1
CASSLTDYGYTF,TGTGCCAGCAGCTTAACAGACTATGGCTACACCTTC,TRBV11-2,-,-,TRBJ1-2
CASRKGQGNWEQYF,TGTGCCAGCAGAAAGGGACAGGGAAATTGGGAGCAGTACTTC,TRBV7-8,TRBD1,-,TRBJ2-7
CASSLDQTEDGYTF,TGTGCCAGCAGCTTAGATCAGACAGAGGATGGCTACACCTTC,TRBV7-8,-,-,TRBJ1-2
CASSLGGGEGNTEAFF,TGTGCCAGCAGCTTAGGGGGGGGAGAGGGGAACACTGAAGCTTTCTTT,TRBV7-9,-,-,TRBJ1-1
CAWSGQGNSPLHF,TGTGCCTGGTCGGGACAGGGTAATTCACCCCTCCACTTT,TRBV30,TRBD1,-,TRBJ1-6
CASSISGDLYGYTF,TGCGCCAGCAGCATTTCAGGGGACCTCTATGGCTACACCTTC,TRBV5-1,-,-,TRBJ1-2
CASSPLPGLAVSYNEQFF,TGTGCCAGCAGCCCCTTACCGGGACTAGCGGTCTCCTACAATGAGCAGTTCTTC,TRBV9,TRBD2,-,TRBJ2-1
CASSSGWMSNQPQHF,TGTGCCAGCAGTTCAGGGTGGATGAGCAATCAGCCCCAGCATTTT,TRBV27,-,-,TRBJ1-5
CASSELAGAEDTQYF,TGTGCCAGCAGTGAACTAGCGGGAGCGGAGGATACGCAGTATTTT,TRBV6-1,TRBD2,-,TRBJ2-3
CAWSVQIGSSNEKLFF,TGTGCCTGGAGTGTACAGATTGGCAGCAGTAATGAAAAACTGTTTTTT,TRBV30,-,-,TRBJ1-4